Described below is a single TCR beta chain sequence and its context. The target of this receptor is not known. Base qualities are missing; no much larger clone stands one base away. CDR1 SGHRS and CDR2 YFSETQ were looked up in the germline V gene. The CDR3 sequence holds 15 residues, the cysteine and phenylalanine included. The sequence is cut down to CDR3 DNA, 45 bases in frame from base 1. Trimming takes 4 bases off V and 2 bases off J; junction bases not matched to a gene: 8. For sequencing of the TCRbeta CDR3 region, genomic DNA was extracted from the sorted cells. The immunoSEQ Assay was used for sequencing of TCRbeta CDR3 regions. The clones in this table, taken by TCRdb from immuneACCESS, are in-frame only. Not every clone is retained; where verified, under half of the shortfall comes from an unresolved V gene, and the cause of the rest is unknown. Present in this sample are about 150,000 clones, approximately 94% of which were seen just once. Around 0.28% of the sample lies in the top ten.

These data belong to a study of OX40 agonist ivuxolimab in advanced cancers. Background on the whole study: Ivuxolimab was an agonistic, fully human IgG2 monoclonal antibody directed against OX40 (CD134), a costimulatory receptor. Intravenous ivuxolimab was administered to patients every 2 weeks at six dose levels: 0.01, 0.1, 0.3, 1.5, 3 and 10 mg/kg. Of the roughly 51 patients in dose escalation, about 19 had hepatocellular carcinoma, some 15 had melanoma, 9 had renal cell carcinoma and 9 had head and neck cancer. A male proportion of around 81% and a mean age of 60 years, ranging from roughly 23 to 90, were recorded for the dose-escalation cohort. Prior anti-PD-1, anti-PD-L1 or anti-CTLA-4 therapy was permitted, and approximately 42% of dose-escalation patients had received checkpoint inhibitors. Partial responses occurred in three dose-escalation patients, of whom one had hepatocellular carcinoma and two had cutaneous melanoma. Peripheral TCRbeta sequencing aimed to test whether ivuxolimab altered TCR sequence diversity and caused clonal T-cell expansion. The monotherapy dose-escalation portion (N of about 50 patients) of the phase I ivuxolimab trial is reported in the paper. Overall study results and their limits: Which antigens the clonally expanded peripheral T cells were specific for was not determined. After ivuxolimab, CD8+ T cells had more expanded clones than CD4+ T cells on average. Clonal expansion of both CD4+ and CD8+ blood T cells was observed from baseline to week 6 at doses 0.1 to 3.0 mg/kg. In partial responders in the 0.1-3.0 mg/kg groups, normalized peripheral clonal expansion was found to be among the lowest, especially among CD8+ T cells. Low levels of normalized T-cell clonal expansion were also seen in some nonresponding patients.

Patients with autoimmune disease history or receiving systemic immunosuppression were excluded from the trial. Peripheral blood for TCR sequencing was collected from all dose cohorts at baseline, on cycle 4 day 1, and on cycle 7 day 1. The samples were drawn from a first-in-human, open-label, multicenter phase I dose-escalation trial of ivuxolimab. Adults with locally advanced or metastatic melanoma, renal cell carcinoma, hepatocellular carcinoma or head and neck squamous cell carcinoma were enrolled in the trial. Before TCR sequencing, CD4+ T cells and CD8+ T cells were sorted from peripheral blood as separate populations.

The input for sequencing was CD4+ or CD8+ T cells sorted from blood, taken in a trial of the OX40 agonist ivuxolimab. This TCR was recovered from an adult with an advanced solid tumor such as melanoma, head and neck, liver or kidney cancer. Recombination connected TRBV5-1 to TRBJ1-1; 7 nucleotides in the junction match TRBD1. The DNA reads as follows: TGCGCCAGCAGCATACAGGGGATATACAACACTGAAGCTTTCTTT. This translates into CASSIQGIYNTEAFF.